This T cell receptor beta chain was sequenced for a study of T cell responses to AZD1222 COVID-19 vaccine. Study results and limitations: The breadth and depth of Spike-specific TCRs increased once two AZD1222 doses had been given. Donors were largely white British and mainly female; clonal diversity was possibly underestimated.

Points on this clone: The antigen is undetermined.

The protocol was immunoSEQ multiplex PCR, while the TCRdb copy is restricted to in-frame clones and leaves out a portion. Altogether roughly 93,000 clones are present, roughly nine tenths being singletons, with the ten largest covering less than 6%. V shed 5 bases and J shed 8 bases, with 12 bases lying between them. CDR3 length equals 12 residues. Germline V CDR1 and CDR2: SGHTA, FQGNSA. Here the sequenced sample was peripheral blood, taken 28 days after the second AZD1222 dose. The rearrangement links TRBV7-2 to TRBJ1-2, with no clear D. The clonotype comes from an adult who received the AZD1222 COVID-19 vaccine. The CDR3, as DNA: TGTGCCAGCAGCGGAGCCTATCGGGGCTACACCTTC. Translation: CASSGAYRGYTF.